This T cell receptor beta chain was retrieved from a study of blood T cell repertoires in COVID-19. Study overall: The United States, Italy and Spain provided the acute and convalescent COVID-19 samples. PBMCs, B-cell-depleted T cells, or T cells were the source of the cDNA or gDNA that made up the material.

Germline V gives CDR1 SGHTA, CDR2 FQGTGA. The CDR3 has 18 amino acids. With 1 base clipped from V and 3 bases from J, the junction kept 4 bases outside the gene matches. How the authors handled the data: Amplification with reference gene primers provided the estimates of nucleated cell counts. Clones were sequenced by immunoSEQ multiplex PCR, and TCRdb holds only the in-frame ones, with some missing. D and trimming come from the DNA, and the V and J calls and clone size come from that table. The sample carries approximately 100,000 clones, roughly four fifths recorded once. The rearrangement links TRBV7-3 to TRBJ2-2; 14 nucleotides agree with TRBD2. The source of this sequence is a man aged 70 or older with active or convalescent COVID-19. Sequencing was carried out using peripheral blood. The CDR3 here is CASSLKGLAGEDTGELFF. The CDR3 nucleotides read TGTGCCAGCAGCTTAAAGGGACTAGCGGGAGAGGACACCGGGGAGCTGTTTTTT.